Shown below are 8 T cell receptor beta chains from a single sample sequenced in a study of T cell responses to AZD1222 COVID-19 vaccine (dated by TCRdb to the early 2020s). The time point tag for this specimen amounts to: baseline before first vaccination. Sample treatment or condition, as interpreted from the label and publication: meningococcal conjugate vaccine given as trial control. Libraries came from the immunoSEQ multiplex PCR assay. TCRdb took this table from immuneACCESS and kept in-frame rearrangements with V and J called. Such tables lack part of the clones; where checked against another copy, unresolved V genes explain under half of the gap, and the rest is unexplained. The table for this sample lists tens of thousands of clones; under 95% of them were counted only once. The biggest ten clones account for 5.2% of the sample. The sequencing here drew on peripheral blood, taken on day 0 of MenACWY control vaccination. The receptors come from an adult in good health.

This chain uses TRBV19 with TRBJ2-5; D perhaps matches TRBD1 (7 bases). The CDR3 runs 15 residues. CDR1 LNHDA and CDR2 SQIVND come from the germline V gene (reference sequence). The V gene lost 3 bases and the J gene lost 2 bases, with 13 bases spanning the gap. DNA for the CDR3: TGTGCCAGTAGTATGGGGGGACAGATTCAAGAGACCCAGTACTTC. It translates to CASSMGGQIQETQYF.

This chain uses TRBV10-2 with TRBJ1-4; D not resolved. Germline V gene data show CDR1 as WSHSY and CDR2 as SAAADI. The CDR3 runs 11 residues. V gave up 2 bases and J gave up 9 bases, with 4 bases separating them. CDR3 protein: CASSEEKKLFF. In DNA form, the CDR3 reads TGCGCCAGCAGTGAGGAAAAAAAACTGTTTTTT.

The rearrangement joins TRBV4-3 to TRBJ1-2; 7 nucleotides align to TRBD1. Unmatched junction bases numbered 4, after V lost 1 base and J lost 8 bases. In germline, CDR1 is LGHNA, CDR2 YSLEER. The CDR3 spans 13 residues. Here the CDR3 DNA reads TGCGCCAGCAGCCAAGCGGGACAGAGGGGCTACACCTTC. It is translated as CASSQAGQRGYTF.

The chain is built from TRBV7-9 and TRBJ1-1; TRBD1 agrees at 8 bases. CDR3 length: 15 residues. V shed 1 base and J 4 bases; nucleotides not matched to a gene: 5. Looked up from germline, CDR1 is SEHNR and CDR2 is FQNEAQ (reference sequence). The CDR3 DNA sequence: TGTGCCAGCAGCTTAGTAGTGGGGACAGGCACTGAAGCTTTCTTT. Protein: CASSLVVGTGTEAFF.

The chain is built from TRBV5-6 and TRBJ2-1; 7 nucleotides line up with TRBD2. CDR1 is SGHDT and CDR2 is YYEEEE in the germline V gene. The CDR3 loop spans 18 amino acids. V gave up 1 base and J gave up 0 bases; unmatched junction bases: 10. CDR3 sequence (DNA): TGTGCCAGCAGCTTGAGCGGCGGGAGACCGAGCTCCTACAATGAGCAGTTCTTC. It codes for CASSLSGGRPSSYNEQFF.

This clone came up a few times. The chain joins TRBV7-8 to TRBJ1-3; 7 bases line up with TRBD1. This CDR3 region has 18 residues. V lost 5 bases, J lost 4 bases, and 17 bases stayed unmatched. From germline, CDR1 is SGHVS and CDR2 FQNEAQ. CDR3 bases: TGTGCCAGCAGCGACCCGGGACAGAGTTATTCTGCCGGAAACACCATATATTTT. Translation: CASSDPGQSYSAGNTIYF.

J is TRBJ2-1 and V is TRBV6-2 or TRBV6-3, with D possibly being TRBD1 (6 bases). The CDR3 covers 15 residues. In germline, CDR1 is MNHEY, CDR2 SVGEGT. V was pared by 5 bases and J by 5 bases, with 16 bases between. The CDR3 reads CASSLFRGADNEQFF. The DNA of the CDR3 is TGTGCCAGCAGTCTTTTCAGGGGTGCGGACAATGAGCAGTTCTTC.

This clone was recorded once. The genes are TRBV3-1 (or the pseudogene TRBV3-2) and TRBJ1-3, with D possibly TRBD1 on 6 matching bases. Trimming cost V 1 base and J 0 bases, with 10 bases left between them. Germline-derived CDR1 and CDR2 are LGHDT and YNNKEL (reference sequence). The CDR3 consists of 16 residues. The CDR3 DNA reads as TGTGCCAGCAGCCAAGTCCGGGGACACTCTGGAAACACCATATATTTT. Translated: CASSQVRGHSGNTIYF.